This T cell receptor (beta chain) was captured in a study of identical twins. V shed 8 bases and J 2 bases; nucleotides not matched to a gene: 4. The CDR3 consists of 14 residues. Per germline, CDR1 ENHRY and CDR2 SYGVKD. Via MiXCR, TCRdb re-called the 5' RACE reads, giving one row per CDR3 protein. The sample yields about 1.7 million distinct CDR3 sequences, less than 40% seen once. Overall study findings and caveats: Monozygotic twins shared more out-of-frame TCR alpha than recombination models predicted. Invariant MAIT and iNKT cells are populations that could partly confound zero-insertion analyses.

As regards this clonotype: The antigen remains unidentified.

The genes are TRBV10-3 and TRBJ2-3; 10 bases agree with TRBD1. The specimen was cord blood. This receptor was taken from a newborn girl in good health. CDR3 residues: CAIGTGASTDTQYF. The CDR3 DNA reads TGTGCCATCGGGACAGGGGCTTCCACAGATACGCAGTATTTT.